This T cell receptor (beta chain) was documented in a study of T cells in Graves' hyperthyroidism and ophthalmopathy (dated by TCRdb to the late 2010s). About the study as a whole: Peripheral blood samples were taken at the time of initial diagnosis, prior to any treatment. A discovery cohort of roughly 96 patients, roughly 45 with Graves' ophthalmopathy and about 58 with stable Graves' hyperthyroidism, was used to find distinguishing TCR V-J signatures. The study also compared thyroid tissue and blood T-cell repertoires from a handful of Graves' hyperthyroidism patients. The roughly 100 discovery patients were randomly divided into training and test sets at a 7:3 ratio. TCR Vbeta CDR3 sequencing of roughly 140 peripheral blood samples (over 40 ophthalmopathy, 75 hyperthyroidism and 17 progressor patients) is reported in the paper. Once sampling was done, hyperthyroidism patients were given methimazole at a starting dose of 30 mg daily, whereas ophthalmopathy patients were given high-dose intravenous methylprednisolone. An independent validation cohort of fewer than 20 hyperthyroidism patients and 17 patients who later progressed to ophthalmopathy tested prospective prediction of ophthalmopathy. Here is what the overall study found, with its caveats: A model built on a 13 V-J signature distinguished ophthalmopathy from stable hyperthyroidism, reaching 87.88% sensitivity and about 81% specificity in cross-validation and 80%/75% in testing. Sample size was not statistically predetermined, and investigators were not blinded to group allocation. Most expanded thyroid clonotypes (frequency above 0.001) were also detected in blood, suggesting blood repertoires may reflect thyroid immune responses. In validation, the model predicted progression to ophthalmopathy a median of about 5.9 months before onset, with roughly 70% sensitivity and about 75% specificity.

Trimming leaves V shorter by 6 bases and J shorter by 4 bases, with the junction holding 2 bases beyond the gene matches. The CDR3 starts with the cysteine, ends with the phenylalanine, and has 13 residues. Just CDR3 DNA is preserved here, 39 bases in frame from base 1. The germline V gene (reference sequence) specifies WNHNN as CDR1 and SYGVQD as CDR2. This clonotype was counted between two and nine times. Its target antigen remains unknown. No base qualities exist here, and no much larger clone lies one base off it. Hyperthyroidism patients were newly diagnosed, had a disease duration of under 2 months, and were aged 18 to 65 years. Any patient with an uncontrolled infection, another autoimmune disease, pregnancy or lactation was excluded. Diagnoses relied on clinical symptoms, serum thyroxine and TRAb, thyroid ultrasound and orbital computed tomography. For progressor patients, blood was drawn at the first diagnosis of hyperthyroidism, before any ophthalmopathy symptoms had appeared. PBMCs were isolated from approximately 10 ml of fresh peripheral blood by Ficoll-Paque density gradient centrifugation. Progressor patients were first diagnosed with Graves' hyperthyroidism and then developed ophthalmopathy during follow-up. Total RNA was extracted using Trizol reagent, and RNA quality was assessed on an Agilent 2100 Bioanalyzer.

TCR beta CDR3 regions were amplified from RNA transcripts. For the first round of RT-PCR on the TCR CDR3, the HTBI primer set was used together with the Qiagen OneStep RT-PCR kit. A second multiplex PCR round built the libraries, followed by size selection and purification. The libraries were sequenced on an Illumina HiSeq2000 using paired-end 100 bp reads. The original pipeline was this. SOAPnuke was used to process the raw data, removing reads that contained adapters or uncalled bases, had a mean Phred below 15, or lacked an exact match to the constant primer or identifier. COPE v1.2.5 was used to merge high-quality paired reads, and clonotypes were defined as unique nucleotide sequences. Clonotypes were aligned to IMGT TRBV, TRBD and TRBJ reference segments using MiTCR v1.1. The analysis included only V-J combinations with a frequency above 0.0001, which together covered 99% to 99.2% of the repertoires. The TCS score was defined as the ratio of F50 (clonal expansion) to E x V (chaos), calculated using BLOSUM62-based TCRdist between CDR3 peptides within each V-J. Welch's t-statistics and random forest reduced around 550 V-J features to roughly 13, which were used in a naive Bayes classifier (R e1071). In TCRdb, the public reads were trimmed at Q25 with fastp and aligned with MiXCR, with productive beta chains retained. For every CDR3 protein sequence, its rows merge into one entry that carries the most common genes and DNA. TCRdb's processing, not the authors' own work, is the source of the V and J calls. The sample table records around 700,000 distinct CDR3 sequences; around 19% of these occur just once. The ten top clones hold over 15% of the sample.

The material sequenced was blood. In this chain, TRBV10-1 is recombined with TRBJ2-2; a stretch of 7 junction bases matches TRBD1. This TCR was sampled from a woman aged 50 to 65 with Graves' hyperthyroidism that later progressed to Graves' ophthalmopathy. The CDR3 region: CASSDRVTGELFF. The sequenced DNA is TGCGCCAGCAGCGACAGGGTCACCGGGGAGCTGTTTTTT.